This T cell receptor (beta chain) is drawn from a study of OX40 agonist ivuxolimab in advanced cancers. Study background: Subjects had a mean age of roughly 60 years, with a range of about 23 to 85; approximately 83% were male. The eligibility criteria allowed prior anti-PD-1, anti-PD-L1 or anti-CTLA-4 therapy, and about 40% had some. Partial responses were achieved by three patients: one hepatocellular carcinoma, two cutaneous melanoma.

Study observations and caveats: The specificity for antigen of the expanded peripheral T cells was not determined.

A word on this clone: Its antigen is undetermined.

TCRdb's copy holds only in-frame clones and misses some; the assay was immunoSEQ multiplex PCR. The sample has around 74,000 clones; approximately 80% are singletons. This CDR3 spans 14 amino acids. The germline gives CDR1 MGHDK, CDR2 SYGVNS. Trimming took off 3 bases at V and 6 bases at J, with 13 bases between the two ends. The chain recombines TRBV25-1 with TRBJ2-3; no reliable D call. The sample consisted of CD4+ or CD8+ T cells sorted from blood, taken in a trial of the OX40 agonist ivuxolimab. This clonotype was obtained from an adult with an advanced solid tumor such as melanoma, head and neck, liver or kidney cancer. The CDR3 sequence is CASSDPQFSDTQYF. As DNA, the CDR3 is TGTGCCAGCAGTGACCCTCAATTCTCGGATACGCAGTATTTT.